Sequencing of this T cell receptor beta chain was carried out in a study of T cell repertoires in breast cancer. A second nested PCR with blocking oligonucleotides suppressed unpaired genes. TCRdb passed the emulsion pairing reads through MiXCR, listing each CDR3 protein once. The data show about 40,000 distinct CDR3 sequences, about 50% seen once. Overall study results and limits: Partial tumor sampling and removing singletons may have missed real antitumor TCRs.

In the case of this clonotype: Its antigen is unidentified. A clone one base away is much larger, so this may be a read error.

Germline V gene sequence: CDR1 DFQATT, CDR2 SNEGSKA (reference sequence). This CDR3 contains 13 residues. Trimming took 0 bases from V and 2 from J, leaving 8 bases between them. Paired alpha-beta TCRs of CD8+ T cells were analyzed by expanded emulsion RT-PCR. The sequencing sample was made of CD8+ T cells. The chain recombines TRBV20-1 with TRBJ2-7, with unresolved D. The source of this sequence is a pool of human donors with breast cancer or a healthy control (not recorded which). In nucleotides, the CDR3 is TGCAGTGCTAGAGATGAGGTTACCTACGAGCAGTACTTC. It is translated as CSARDEVTYEQYF.